The 8 T cell receptor beta chains below were found in one sample sequenced in a study of blood T cells in healthy people across ages. Through a sample-barcoded 5' primer and a J-beta primer mix, a second PCR was run for 7 to 11 cycles. One entry per CDR3 protein results from TCRdb running MiXCR on the 5' RACE reads. Counted here are hundreds of thousands of distinct CDR3 sequences, roughly half occurring once; the ten biggest clones make up about 13%. What was sequenced was blood. Receptors were obtained from a woman of 80 years or more in good health.

Concerning this clonotype: It may be a read error: a sequence one base away is much more abundant. V gene TRBV9 combines with J gene TRBJ2-5, with D perhaps TRBD1 (6 bases). This CDR3 spans 15 amino acids. CDR1 is SGDLS, CDR2 YYNGEE, per germline. Deletions cut 5 bases from V and 11 bases from J, with 25 bases between. CDR3 DNA: TGTGCCAGCAGTGCACAGGGTCGGGCTTTCAATGAGCAGTACTTC. It codes for CASSAQGRAFNEQYF.

This clonotype occurred a few times. This chain uses TRBV7-3 with TRBJ2-2; perhaps TRBD2 as D (5 bases). V gave up 1 base and J gave up 5 bases, with 11 bases separating them. Germline loops: CDR1 SGHTA, CDR2 FQGTGA. The CDR3 contains 15 residues. This CDR3 reads CASSLSGRGTGELFF. The CDR3 nucleotides are TGTGCCAGCAGCTTAAGTGGGAGAGGGACCGGGGAGCTGTTTTTT.

The chain combines TRBV4-2 with TRBJ2-4; D may be TRBD2 (7 bases). The tail of the sequence fits TRBJ2-7 better, so the J call may be wrong. The CDR3 has 14 residues. Germline CDR1 is LGHNA and CDR2 is YNFKEQ. CDR3 loop: CASQKGGGDYEQYF. CDR3 nucleotide sequence: TGTGCCAGCCAAAAGGGAGGGGGGGACTACGAGCAGTACTTC.

This clonotype turned up a few times. The rearrangement uses TRBV20-1 and TRBJ1-4; D unresolved. With 6 bases removed from V and 0 bases from J, the gap between germline ends came to 17 bases. CDR1 is DFQATT, CDR2 SNEGSKA, per germline (reference sequence). This CDR3 has 16 residues. CDR3 protein: CSAPSAFGSTNEKLFF. In DNA form, the CDR3 reads TGCAGTGCCCCTAGTGCCTTTGGCTCAACTAATGAAAAACTGTTTTTT.

Notes on this clonotype: This may come from a read error, since a much larger clone is one base off. The chain joins TRBV20-1 to TRBJ2-6; a weak D match, TRBD1 (6 bases). This CDR3 contains 14 residues. The V and J ends lost 3 bases and 6 bases respectively, with 12 bases between them. Germline assignment: CDR1 DFQATT and CDR2 SNEGSKA (reference sequence). CDR3 region: CSARGAEEANVLTF. CDR3 sequence (DNA): TGCAGTGCTAGGGGGGCGGAAGAGGCCAACGTCCTGACTTTC.

V gene TRBV20-1 combines with J gene TRBJ2-5, with TRBD2 as a possible D gene (5 bases). Trimming took 5 bases from V and 11 from J, leaving 21 bases between them. Germline V CDR1 and CDR2: DFQATT, SNEGSKA (reference sequence). The length of the CDR3 is 13 residues. CDR3 loop: CSAAPGLVHGQYF. In DNA form, the CDR3 reads TGCAGTGCTGCCCCGGGGTTAGTTCATGGGCAGTACTTC.

About this clonotype: This may arise from a read error, as a much more abundant clone is one base away. This sequence joins TRBV15 and TRBJ2-5; D not resolved. Germline loops: CDR1 LNHNV, CDR2 YYDKDF (reference sequence). The CDR3 contains 15 residues. Trimming pared 3 bases from V and 5 bases from J, leaving 16 bases between. The CDR3 region is CATSSGRVILETQYF. In DNA, the CDR3 is TGTGCCACCAGCAGCGGACGAGTAATTTTGGAGACCCAGTACTTC.

This clonotype showed up just a few times. This rearrangement joins TRBV4-2 to TRBJ2-3, with TRBD2 as a possible D gene (6 bases). Germline V gives CDR1 LGHNA, CDR2 YNFKEQ. With 0 bases removed from V and 10 bases from J, the gap between germline ends came to 14 bases. CDR3 size: 14 residues. The CDR3: CASSQESRELAQYF. The CDR3 region has the DNA TGTGCCAGCAGCCAAGAGTCTCGGGAGCTCGCGCAGTATTTT.